A selection of T cell receptor beta chains follows, all from one sample in a study of glioma-infiltrating T cells. TCRdb re-derived calls from the multiplex PCR reads in MiXCR, one entry per CDR3 protein. The sample holds about 93,000 distinct CDR3 sequences; roughly 40% are singletons and the top ten take approximately 38%. The sequencing sample was made of glioma tissue, nonneoplastic brain tissue, or PBMCs (not recorded which). These receptors originate from a human donor with low-grade glioma or glioblastoma, undergoing nonglioma brain surgery, or in good health (not recorded which). The CDR3 runs from the conserved cysteine through the conserved F or W. D genes are given only for firm matches. Clone size is given for some rows only: seen once, a few or many times, or a class if the clone is expanded.

TRBJ1-1 13 TRBV10-3 many - TGTGCCATCAGTGAGTCCGGGAACACTGAAGCTTTCTTT CAISESGNTEAFF
TRBJ2-7 15 TRBV5-4 few TRBD2 TGTGCCAGCAGCACTGAGACTAGCGGATACTACGAGCAGTACTTC CASSTETSGYYEQYF
TRBJ2-4 14 TRBV3-1 - - TGTGCCAGCCAAGATCTTTCCAGGGTGAACATTCAGTACTTC CASQDLSRVNIQYF
TRBJ2-7 12 TRBV6-2/TRBV6-3 - TRBD1 TGTGCCAGCAGAAGGGACAGCTACGAGCAGTACTTC CASRRDSYEQYF
TRBJ1-1 12 TRBV3-1 many - TGTGCCAGCAGCCAATTGGGCACTGAAGCTTTCTTT CASSQLGTEAFF
TRBJ1-5 13 TRBV24-1 many - TGTGCCACCAGCCTATCAGGGGCTCAGCCCCAGCATTTT CATSLSGAQPQHF
TRBJ2-5 15 TRBV12-5 many - TGTGCTAGTGGTTTGGTACACAGGGATGAGAAGACCCAGTACTTC CASGLVHRDEKTQYF
TRBJ1-5 16 TRBV28 few - TGTGCCAGCAGTTTATCCATATACCGGAGCAGTCAGCCCCAGCATTTT CASSLSIYRSSQPQHF
TRBJ2-5 13 TRBV3-1 - - TGTGCCAGCAGCAGACACCACCAAAAGACCCAGTACTTC CASSRHHQKTQYF
TRBJ1-1 13 TRBV6-2/TRBV6-3 - - TGTGGCAGCAGTCGGGGGAGGAGCGCTGAAGCTTTCTTT CGSSRGRSAEAFF
TRBJ1-4 12 TRBV5-4 many - TGTGCCAGCAGCTTGGGAGCTGAAAAACTGTTTTTT CASSLGAEKLFF
TRBJ2-1 16 TRBV7-9 many TRBD1 TGTGCCAGCAGCCAACCCCCGGGACAGGGGCCCAATGAGCAGTTCTTC CASSQPPGQGPNEQFF
TRBJ2-1 17 TRBV6-2/TRBV6-3 many TRBD2 TGTGCCAGCAGCCAAATTTGGACTAGCGGGAGAAGGGGGCAGCAGTTCTTC CASSQIWTSGRRGQQFF
TRBJ2-3 16 TRBV2 many - TGTGCCAGCAGTGAAAGGCCAGGGGCGAATGGGGATACGCAGTATTTT CASSERPGANGDTQYF
TRBJ1-4 15 TRBV27 - TRBD1 TGTGCCAGCAGTTCGACTGGACAGGGGTATGAAAAACTGGTTTTT CASSSTGQGYEKLVF
TRBJ2-4 16 TRBV28 - TRBD2 TGTGCCAGCAGTTTGACTGGCGGGGGAACAAAAAACATTCAGAACTTC CASSLTGGGTKNIQNF
TRBJ1-6 14 TRBV3-1 many - TGTGCCAGCAGCTCCGGGCCAGATAATTCACCCCTCCACTTT CASSSGPDNSPLHF
TRBJ2-7 13 TRBV6-1 many TRBD1 TGTGCCAGCAGACGACAGGGTCAGTACGAGCAGTACTTC CASRRQGQYEQYF
TRBJ2-5 14 TRBV7-2 many TRBD2 TGTGCCAGCAGCTTAGGACTAGCGGGGGTGGCCCAGTACTTC CASSLGLAGVAQYF
TRBJ1-5 14 TRBV20-1 many TRBD1 TGCAGTGCCGAAGACAGGGGTGTTAATCAGCCCCAGCATTTT CSAEDRGVNQPQHF
TRBJ2-1 13 TRBV6-1 - - TGTGTCACCACTGAGAATCCGGGGAATGAGCAGTTCTTC CVTTENPGNEQFF
TRBJ2-2 16 TRBV19 many TRBD2 TGTGCCAGTGCGTATGCGGGAGTGAGGTTGGACGGGGAGCTGTTTTTT CASAYAGVRLDGELFF
TRBJ1-2 13 TRBV20-1 - - TGCAGTGCTACGTGTACCACTAACTATGGCTACACCTTT CSATCTTNYGYTF
TRBJ2-5 14 TRBV6-6 many - TGTGCCAGCAGTTACTCACAGGGTTCGGAGACCCAGTACTTC CASSYSQGSETQYF